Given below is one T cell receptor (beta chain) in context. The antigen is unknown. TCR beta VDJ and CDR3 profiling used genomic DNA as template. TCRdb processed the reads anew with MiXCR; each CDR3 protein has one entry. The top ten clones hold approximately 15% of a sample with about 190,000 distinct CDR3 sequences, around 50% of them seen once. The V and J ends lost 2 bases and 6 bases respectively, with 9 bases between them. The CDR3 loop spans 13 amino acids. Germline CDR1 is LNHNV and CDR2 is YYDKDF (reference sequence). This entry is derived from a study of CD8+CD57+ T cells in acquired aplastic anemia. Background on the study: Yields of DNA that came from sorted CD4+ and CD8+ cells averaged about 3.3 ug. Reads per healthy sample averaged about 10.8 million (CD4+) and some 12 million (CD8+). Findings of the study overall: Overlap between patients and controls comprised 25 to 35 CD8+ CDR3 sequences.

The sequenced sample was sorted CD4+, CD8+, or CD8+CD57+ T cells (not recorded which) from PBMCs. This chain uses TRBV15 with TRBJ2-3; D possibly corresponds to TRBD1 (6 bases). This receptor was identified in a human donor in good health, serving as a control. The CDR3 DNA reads TGTGCCACCAGCAGAAACAGGGAGGATACGCAGTATTTT. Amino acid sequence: CATSRNREDTQYF.